The clone carrying this T cell receptor (beta chain) has only one observation. Per the germline V gene, CDR1 is SGHTA and CDR2 is FQGNSA. With V trimmed by 5 bases and J by 6 bases, 6 bases remained unmatched. This CDR3 contains 14 residues. Authors' analysis steps: Amplification of reference gene primers provided the estimated nucleated cell counts. Sequencing was performed with immunoSEQ multiplex PCR; in TCRdb, only in-frame clones are kept and a portion is missing. V and J calls and clone size are copied from that table; D and trimming were computed from the DNA. The sample includes about 300,000 clones, about 82% of them seen just once. These data are taken from a study of blood T cell repertoires in COVID-19. The overall study: The origin of the acute and convalescent COVID-19 samples was the United States, Italy and Spain.

This rearrangement joins TRBV7-2 to TRBJ2-5; 10 bases fit TRBD1. This TCR derives from a woman in her 50s with acute or convalescent COVID-19. The sequenced sample was peripheral blood. The CDR3: CASSRTGGQQTQYF. In nucleotides, the CDR3 is TGTGCCAGCAGCAGGACAGGGGGGCAACAGACCCAGTACTTC.